This T cell receptor (beta chain) is drawn from a study of T cell responses to AZD1222 COVID-19 vaccine. Study observations and caveats: Spike-specific TCR breadth and depth rose after two AZD1222 doses.

The method was immunoSEQ multiplex PCR; TCRdb's version includes in-frame clones alone and lacks a portion of them. The table records about 180,000 clones, 90% to 95% of them present only once. With 3 bases clipped from V and 5 bases from J, the junction kept 8 bases outside the gene matches. This CDR3 has 16 amino acids. Germline V gives CDR1 KGHSH, CDR2 LQKENI. This clone was detected a few times. The antigen is undetermined. The source is an adult in good health. Specimen: peripheral blood, collected on day 0 of AZD1222 vaccination. The chain links TRBV18 to TRBJ2-2; 8 bases are shared with TRBD2. The DNA for the CDR3 is TGTGCCAGCTCACCCCCAGGGACTAGGCTAACCGGGGAGCTGTTTTTT. It codes for CASSPPGTRLTGELFF.